The 6 T cell receptor beta chains presented below share a single source sample, sequenced in a study of blood T cell repertoires in COVID-19. The data were produced by immunoSEQ multiplex PCR, yet TCRdb's version contains in-frame clones alone and is incomplete. The sample contains under 85,000 clones, around four fifths of which appear only once. The sequenced sample consisted of peripheral blood. The origin of the receptors is a man older than 75 with active or convalescent COVID-19.

The chain recombines TRBV28 with TRBJ1-4; weak D call: TRBD1 (5 bases). With 8 bases removed from V and 0 bases from J, the gap between germline ends came to 13 bases. The CDR3 is 15 amino acids. CDR1 and CDR2 from the germline V gene are MDHEN and SYDVKM. This CDR3 is CASQSTGATNEKLFF. The DNA of the CDR3 is TGTGCCAGCCAATCCACAGGTGCAACTAATGAAAAACTGTTTTTT.

The chain employs TRBV27 and TRBJ2-7; 9 bases are a match to TRBD2. The CDR3 runs 15 residues. Germline values: CDR1 MNHEY, CDR2 SMNVEV (reference sequence). J lost 7 bases, V lost 3 bases, and 10 bases had no gene match. In nucleotides, the CDR3 is TGTGCCAGCAGTTTTAGTACTAGCGGGTCGGGGGAGCAGTACTTC. Its protein product is CASSFSTSGSGEQYF.

The gene calls are TRBV11-2 and TRBJ2-5, with 10 nucleotides matching TRBD1. In germline, CDR1 is SGHAT, CDR2 FQNNGV. Trimming at V came to 5 bases and at J to 2 bases, leaving 5 bases not matched to a gene. The CDR3 is 15 residues long. DNA for the CDR3: TGTGCCAGCAGCACCGGACAGGGGGATCAAGAGACCCAGTACTTC. Its protein is CASSTGQGDQETQYF. Variable domain in full (rest from reference TRBV11-2 and TRBJ2-5): EAGVAQSPRYKIIEKRQSVAFWCNPISGHATLYWYQQILGQGPKLLIQFQNNGVVDDSQLPKDRFSAERLKGVDSTLKIQPAKLEDSAVYLCASSTGQGDQETQYFGPGTRLLVL.

The CDR3 nucleotides read TGCGCCAGCAGCTTGGGCTCGGGGACAGAAAATCAGCCCCAGCATTTT. Amino acid sequence: CASSLGSGTENQPQHF. The J gene is TRBJ1-5, the V gene TRBV5-1; TRBD1 matches at 7 bases. CDR1 is SGHRS and CDR2 is YFSETQ in the germline V gene. The trim removed 0 bases at V and 4 bases at J, leaving 7 bases unmatched. This CDR3 contains 16 residues.

The chain employs TRBV11-2 and TRBJ1-4; possibly TRBD1 for D (6 bases). V gave up 1 base and J gave up 7 bases, with 7 bases separating them. CDR3 length: 13 residues. The germline V gene has CDR1 SGHAT and CDR2 FQNNGV. CDR3 residues: CASSLVRGEKLFF. The CDR3 region has the DNA TGTGCCAGCAGCTTAGTCAGGGGTGAAAAACTGTTTTTT.

The chain is built from TRBV5-4 and TRBJ1-2; 8 bases are shared with TRBD1. V shed 4 bases and J 4 bases; nucleotides not matched to a gene: 9. Germline lookup yields CDR1 SGHNT and CDR2 YYREEE (reference sequence). The CDR3 runs 15 residues. The CDR3: CASSPGQAFSYGYTF. CDR3 bases: TGTGCCAGCAGCCCGGGACAGGCTTTTTCCTATGGCTACACCTTC.